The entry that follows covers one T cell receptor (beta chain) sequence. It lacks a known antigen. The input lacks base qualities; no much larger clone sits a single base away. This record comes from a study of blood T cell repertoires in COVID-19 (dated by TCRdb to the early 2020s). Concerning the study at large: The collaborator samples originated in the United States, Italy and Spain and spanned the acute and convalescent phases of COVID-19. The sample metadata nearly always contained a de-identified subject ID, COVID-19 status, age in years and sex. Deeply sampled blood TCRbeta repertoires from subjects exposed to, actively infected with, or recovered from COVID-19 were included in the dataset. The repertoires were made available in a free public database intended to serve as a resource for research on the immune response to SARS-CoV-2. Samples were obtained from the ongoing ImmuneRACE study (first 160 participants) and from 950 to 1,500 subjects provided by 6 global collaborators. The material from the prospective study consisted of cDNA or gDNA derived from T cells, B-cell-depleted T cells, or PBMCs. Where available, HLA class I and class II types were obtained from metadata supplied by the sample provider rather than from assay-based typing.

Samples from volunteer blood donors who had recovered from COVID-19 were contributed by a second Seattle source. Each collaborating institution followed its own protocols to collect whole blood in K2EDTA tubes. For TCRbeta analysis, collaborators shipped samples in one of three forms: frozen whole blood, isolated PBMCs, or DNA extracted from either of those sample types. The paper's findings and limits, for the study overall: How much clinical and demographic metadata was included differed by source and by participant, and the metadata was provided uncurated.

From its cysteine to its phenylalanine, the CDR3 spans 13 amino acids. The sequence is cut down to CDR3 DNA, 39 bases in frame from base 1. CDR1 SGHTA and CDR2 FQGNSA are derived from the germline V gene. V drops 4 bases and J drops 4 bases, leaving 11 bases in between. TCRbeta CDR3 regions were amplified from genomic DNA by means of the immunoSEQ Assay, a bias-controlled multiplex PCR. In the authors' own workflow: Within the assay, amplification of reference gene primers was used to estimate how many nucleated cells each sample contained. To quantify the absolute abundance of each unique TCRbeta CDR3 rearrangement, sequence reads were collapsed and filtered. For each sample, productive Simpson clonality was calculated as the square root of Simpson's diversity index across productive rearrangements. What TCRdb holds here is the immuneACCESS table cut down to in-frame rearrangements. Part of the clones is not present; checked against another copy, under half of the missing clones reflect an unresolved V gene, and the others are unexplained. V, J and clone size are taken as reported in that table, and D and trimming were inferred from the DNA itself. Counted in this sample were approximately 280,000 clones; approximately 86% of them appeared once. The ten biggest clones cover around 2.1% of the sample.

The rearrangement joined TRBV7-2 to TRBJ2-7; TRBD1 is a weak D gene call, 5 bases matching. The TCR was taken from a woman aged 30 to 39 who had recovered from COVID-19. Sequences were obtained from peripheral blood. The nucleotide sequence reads TGTGCCAGCAGCTCACAGGACGGGTACGAGCAGTACTTC. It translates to CASSSQDGYEQYF.